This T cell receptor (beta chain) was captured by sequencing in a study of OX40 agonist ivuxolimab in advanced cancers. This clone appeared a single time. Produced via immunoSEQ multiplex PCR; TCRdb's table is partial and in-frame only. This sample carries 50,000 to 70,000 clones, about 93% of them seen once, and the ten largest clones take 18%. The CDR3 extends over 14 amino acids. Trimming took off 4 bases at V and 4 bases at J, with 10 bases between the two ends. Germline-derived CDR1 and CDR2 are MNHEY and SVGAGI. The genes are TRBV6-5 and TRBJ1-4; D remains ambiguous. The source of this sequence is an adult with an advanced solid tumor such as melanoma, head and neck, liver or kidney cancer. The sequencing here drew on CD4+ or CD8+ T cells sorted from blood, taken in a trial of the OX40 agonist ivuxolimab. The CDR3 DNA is TGTGCCAGCAGTTCCCCGAACGATAATGAAAAACTGTTTTTT. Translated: CASSSPNDNEKLFF.